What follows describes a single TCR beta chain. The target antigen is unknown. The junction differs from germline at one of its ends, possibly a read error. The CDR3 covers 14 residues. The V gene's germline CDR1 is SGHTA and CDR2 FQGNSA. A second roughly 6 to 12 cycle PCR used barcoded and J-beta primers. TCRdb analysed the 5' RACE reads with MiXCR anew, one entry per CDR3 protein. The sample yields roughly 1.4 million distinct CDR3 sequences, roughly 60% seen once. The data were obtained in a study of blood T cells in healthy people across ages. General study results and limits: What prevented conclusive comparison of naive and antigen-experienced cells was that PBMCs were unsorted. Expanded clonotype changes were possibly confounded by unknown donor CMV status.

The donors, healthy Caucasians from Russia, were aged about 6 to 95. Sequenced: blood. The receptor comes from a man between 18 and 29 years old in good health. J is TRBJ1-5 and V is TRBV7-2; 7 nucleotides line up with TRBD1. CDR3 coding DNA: TGTGCCAGCAGCTGGAAAGGACAGAGGGGGCCCCGGCATTTT. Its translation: CASSWKGQRGPRHF.